A selection of T cell receptor beta chains follows, all from one sample in a study of patients with pleural tuberculosis. TCRdb used MiXCR to reprocess the reads, holding one entry per CDR3 protein. The sample contains almost 30,000 distinct CDR3 sequences, 15% to 20% of which appear only once. Specimen: peripheral blood. The receptors derive from a human donor with pleural tuberculosis. Both conserved end residues are part of each CDR3. D genes are given only for firm matches. Clone size is stated in some rows and not others, as once, few, many or a class when expanded.

cdr3_nt	cdr3_aa	d_call	v_call	j_call	clone_size
TGTGCCAGTAGTATAGACCCCAGCAGCCATCAGCCCCAGCATTTT	CASSIDPSSHQPQHF	NA	TRBV19	TRBJ1-5	many
TGCGCCAGCAGCCAAGCCCAGAGCTGGGGTTTTGGCTACACCTTC	CASSQAQSWGFGYTF	NA	TRBV4-1	TRBJ1-2	many
TGTGCCAGTCCACAGAGCCTTAGCACAGGTACGCAGTATTTT	CASPQSLSTGTQYF	NA	TRBV27	TRBJ2-3	NA
TGCGCCAACAGCCAAGATAGGGGAGGAGGGGCCACTGAAGCTTTCTTT	CANSQDRGGGATEAFF	NA	TRBV4-1	TRBJ1-1	NA
TGTGCCGGCAGCCCCTCCCAGATGAACACTGAAGCTTTCTTT	CAGSPSQMNTEAFF	NA	TRBV7-2	TRBJ1-1	NA
TGTGCCATCAGTTTCGACAGGGCCTATGGCTACACCTTC	CAISFDRAYGYTF	TRBD1	TRBV10-3	TRBJ1-2	many
TGCGCCAGCAGTGAGAGTCGAGACTATGGCCAAACCTTC	CASSESRDYGQTF	NA	TRBV10-1	TRBJ1-2	NA
TGTGCCATCAGGGACACCTCGAACACTGAAGCTTTCTTT	CAIRDTSNTEAFF	NA	TRBV10-3	TRBJ1-1	many
TGCAGCGTACACCAGGGGGGACGAAATCAGCCCCAGCATTTT	CSVHQGGRNQPQHF	TRBD1	TRBV29-1	TRBJ1-5	many
TGTGCCAGCAGCTTAACAGGCTGGGAGCAGTACTTC	CASSLTGWEQYF	NA	TRBV7-9	TRBJ2-7	many
TGTGCCAGCATGCAGGGGGATGGTACTGAAGCTTTCTTT	CASMQGDGTEAFF	TRBD1	TRBV7-3	TRBJ1-1	many
TGCGCCAGCAGCCAAGGCCTCAGGGCCAACGTCCTGACTTTC	CASSQGLRANVLTF	NA	TRBV4-1	TRBJ2-6	many
TGTGCCAGCAGGCCGGGACAGGGGAGTTCACCCCTCCACTTT	CASRPGQGSSPLHF	TRBD1	TRBV12-3/TRBV12-4	TRBJ1-6	many
TGTGCCAGCAGCTTAACAGGCCAGACCAATGAGCAGTACTTC	CASSLTGQTNEQYF	NA	TRBV7-9	TRBJ2-7	NA
TGCGCCAGCAGCACCCAGGGGGGGATATTGAACACTGAAGCTTTCTTT	CASSTQGGILNTEAFF	TRBD1	TRBV4-1	TRBJ1-1	many
TGTGCCAGCAGCTTCTTATATCACGGAGATACGCAGTATTTT	CASSFLYHGDTQYF	NA	TRBV7-6	TRBJ2-3	many